At least ten counts were recorded for the clone carrying this TCR beta chain. Germline loops: CDR1 SEHNR, CDR2 FQNEAQ (reference sequence). Trimming removed 4 bases at V and 5 bases at J, with 14 bases between. CDR3 size: 14 residues. These data belong to a study of spatial heterogeneity in lung cancer. Every TCR cDNA molecule carried a tag that served as a unique molecular identifier. TCRdb redid the calling of the 5' RACE reads with MiXCR, one entry per CDR3 protein. This sample has tens of thousands of distinct CDR3 sequences, with more than 4.5% found just once. As to time point: sample taken at primary tumor resection. In each case, whole RNA from tumor, nontumor lung or frozen PBMC was sequenced unsorted.

The TCR originated in a female donor with early-stage non-small cell lung cancer. This specimen consisted of PBMCs, obtained at surgery. The J gene is TRBJ2-5, the V gene TRBV7-9, with a possible D match to TRBD1 (5 bases). The chain's CDR3 is CASSYRNPKETQYF. In nucleotides, the CDR3 is TGTGCCAGCAGCTACAGGAACCCCAAGGAGACCCAGTACTTC.